The 29 T cell receptor beta chains listed next were all sequenced from one sample in a study of graft-versus-host responses after intestinal transplantation. No antigen has been assigned to these receptors. Clones were read by immunoSEQ multiplex PCR, and TCRdb kept only the in-frame ones, dropping some. The repertoire holds some 130,000 clones, with over 85% as singletons. This specimen was unstimulated CD4+ T cells sorted from spleen or lymph node cells, taken before intestinal transplant. The receptor source for this set is a human donor who received an intestinal transplant.

The CDR3 loop is CASSYSGSMNQPQHF. CDR3 bases: TGTGCCAGCAGTTACTCGGGCTCGATGAATCAGCCCCAGCATTTT. The V and J genes are TRBV6-5 and TRBJ1-5; D unclear. The germline V gene encodes CDR1 MNHEY and CDR2 SVGAGI. V lost 0 bases to trimming and J lost 4 bases, with 10 bases between them. The CDR3 has 15 residues.

Only a few counts were recorded for this clone. The chain has TRBV28 and TRBJ1-2, with D unclear. The CDR3 is 13 amino acids. Germline lookup yields CDR1 MDHEN and CDR2 SYDVKM. V was clipped by 5 bases and J by 5 bases, with 12 bases between them. CDR3 region: CASSPWADYGYTF. The CDR3 coding sequence is TGTGCCAGCAGTCCCTGGGCGGATTATGGCTACACCTTC.

The chain combines TRBV29-1 with TRBJ2-2, with 10 positions matching TRBD1. With 8 bases clipped from V and 5 bases from J, the junction kept 5 bases outside the gene matches. CDR1 and CDR2 from the germline V gene are SQVTM and ANQGSEA. The CDR3 covers 13 residues. The CDR3 region has the DNA TGCAGCTCCGGGACAGGGGAGACCGGGGAGCTGTTTTTT. It is translated as CSSGTGETGELFF.

This chain joins TRBV7-9 and TRBJ2-1, with 12 bases matching TRBD2. Germline V gene lookup returns CDR1 SEHNR and CDR2 FQNEAQ (reference sequence). V dropped 5 bases and J dropped 8; count of bases not matched to a gene: 7. This CDR3 is 15 amino acids long. CDR3 amino acids: CASSILAGGSDEQFF. CDR3 sequence (DNA): TGTGCCAGCAGCATACTAGCGGGAGGAAGCGATGAGCAGTTCTTC. Full variable domain (rest looked up from reference TRBV7-9 and TRBJ2-1): DTGVSQNPRHKITKRGQNVTFRCDPISEHNRLYWYRQTLGQGPEFLTYFQNEAQLEKSRLLSDRFSAERPKGSFSTLEIQRTEQGDSAMYLCASSILAGGSDEQFFGPGTRLTVL.

The V call is TRBV18, the J call TRBJ2-7, with D possibly being TRBD2 (5 bases). The ends were cut back, 0 bases at V and 0 bases at J, with 12 bases in the middle. Germline V gives CDR1 KGHSH, CDR2 LQKENI. The CDR3 sequence is 16 residues long. The CDR3 sequence: CASSPPNSRDSYEQYF. CDR3 bases: TGTGCCAGCTCACCACCGAATTCACGGGACTCCTACGAGCAGTACTTC.

This chain links TRBV28 with TRBJ2-7; no clear D. This CDR3 is built from 13 residues. Germline V gene data show CDR1 as MDHEN and CDR2 as SYDVKM. V gave up 7 bases and J gave up 2 bases, with 12 bases separating them. This chain's CDR3 is CASTPGPAYEQYF. The CDR3 DNA follows: TGTGCCAGCACCCCCGGACCAGCCTACGAGCAGTACTTC.

This clone appeared a single time. The rearrangement links TRBV6-5 to TRBJ1-1; a possible D gene is TRBD1 (6 bases). Germline V lookup: CDR1 MNHEY, CDR2 SVGAGI. Trimming removed 6 bases at V and 11 bases at J, with 19 bases between. The CDR3 consists of 13 residues. The CDR3 coding sequence is TGTGCCAGCAGACAGGGTGACAGGTTCGCGGCTTTCTTT. Amino acids: CASRQGDRFAAFF.

The chain has TRBV14 and TRBJ2-2; D not resolved. In germline, CDR1 is SGHDN, CDR2 FVKESK. Trimming took 0 bases from V and 4 from J, leaving 0 bases between them. The CDR3 length is 12 residues. In nucleotides, the CDR3 is TGTGCCAGCAGCCAAGACACCGGGGAGCTGTTTTTT. It encodes CASSQDTGELFF.

The rearrangement uses TRBV5-1 and TRBJ2-7, with D unclear. Trimming took 2 bases from V and 6 from J, leaving 18 bases between them. This CDR3 is 15 amino acids long. Germline V gene data show CDR1 as SGHRS and CDR2 as YFSETQ. CDR3 sequence reads: CASSFGVASPSEQYF. The CDR3 region has the DNA TGCGCCAGCAGCTTCGGAGTGGCCAGTCCCTCCGAGCAGTACTTC.

This CDR3 is CALGGYGYTF. CDR3 DNA sequence: TGTGCCTTGGGGGGCTATGGCTACACCTTC. The rearrangement uses TRBV7-2 and TRBJ1-2; D perhaps matches TRBD1 (5 bases). CDR1 and CDR2 (germline): SGHTA, FQGNSA. CDR3 length: 10 amino acids. V was clipped by 11 bases and J by 4 bases, with 8 bases between them.

The rearrangement uses TRBV29-1 and TRBJ1-2, with 7 nucleotides matching TRBD1. The ends lost 0 bases at V and 8 bases at J; junction bases unmatched: 6. Germline V gene data show CDR1 as SQVTM and CDR2 as ANQGSEA. The CDR3 sequence is 13 residues long. This chain's CDR3 is CSVEETGSIGYTF. The CDR3 DNA sequence: TGCAGCGTTGAAGAGACAGGGTCAATCGGCTACACCTTC.

The V call is TRBV27, the J call TRBJ2-3; no clear D. This CDR3 is built from 11 residues. Germline assignment: CDR1 MNHEY and CDR2 SMNVEV (reference sequence). Deletions cut 10 bases from V and 3 bases from J, with 8 bases between. CDR3 amino acids: CATRKTDTQYF. The CDR3 coding sequence is TGTGCCACCCGAAAAACAGATACGCAGTATTTT.

The CDR3 loop reads CASSEWPSGRYNEQFF. The CDR3 DNA follows: TGTGCCAGCAGTGAATGGCCTAGCGGGAGGTACAATGAGCAGTTCTTC. The chain joins TRBV25-1 to TRBJ2-1, with 11 nucleotides matching TRBD2. Trimming at V came to 1 base and at J to 4 bases, leaving 3 bases not matched to a gene. The germline gives CDR1 MGHDK, CDR2 SYGVNS. The CDR3 loop spans 16 amino acids.

This clone occurred once. V and J are TRBV7-3 and TRBJ2-3; the match to TRBD2 covers 12 bases. CDR1 is SGHTA, CDR2 FQGTGA, per germline. V shed 4 bases, J shed 5 bases, and the junction held 7 bases outside the gene matches. The CDR3 runs to 16 residues. The CDR3 sequence: CASSSRLAGAVDTQYF. In DNA form, the CDR3 reads TGTGCCAGCAGCTCAAGACTAGCGGGAGCTGTAGATACGCAGTATTTT.

V gene TRBV16 combines with J gene TRBJ1-1, with D unclear. Per the germline V gene, CDR1 is KGHSY and CDR2 is FQNENV. V was pared by 4 bases and J by 1 base, with 13 bases between. CDR3 length: 15 amino acids. As DNA, the CDR3 is TGTGCCAGCAGCCTCGATCAACCCGGGAACACTGAAGCTTTCTTT. Its protein product is CASSLDQPGNTEAFF.

The chain uses TRBV5-1 and TRBJ1-1; possibly TRBD1 for D (5 bases). Trimming took off 3 bases at V and 0 bases at J, with 18 bases between the two ends. CDR1 SGHRS and CDR2 YFSETQ come from the germline V gene. This CDR3 has 17 amino acids. CDR3 protein: CASSSRGRDWLNTEAFF. CDR3 DNA: TGCGCCAGCAGCTCAAGGGGCAGGGATTGGCTGAACACTGAAGCTTTCTTT.

The chain has TRBV30 and TRBJ2-1, with TRBD2 matching over 15 bases. This CDR3 region has 18 residues. The germline CDR1 and CDR2 sequences are GTSNPN and SVGIG (reference sequence). V lost 8 bases and J lost 0; bases outside the gene matches: 11. CDR3 coding DNA: TGTGCCCGATTGGGACTAGCGGGAGGATTGAGCTCCTACAATGAGCAGTTCTTC. It is translated as CARLGLAGGLSSYNEQFF.

The chain is built from TRBV7-9 and TRBJ1-4; possibly TRBD1 for D (6 bases). The length of the CDR3 is 17 residues. Germline-derived CDR1 and CDR2 are SEHNR and FQNEAQ (reference sequence). Between the trimmed V and J ends, which lost 1 base and 5 bases, there was a span of 17 bases. The CDR3 DNA follows: TGTGCCAGCAGCTTAGATCCCGTCCTAGGGGGGAATGAAAAACTGTTTTTT. Its protein product is CASSLDPVLGGNEKLFF. The full variable domain, with the rest looked up from reference TRBV7-9 and TRBJ1-4, is DTGVSQNPRHKITKRGQNVTFRCDPISEHNRLYWYRQTLGQGPEFLTYFQNEAQLEKSRLLSDRFSAERPKGSFSTLEIQRTEQGDSAMYLCASSLDPVLGGNEKLFFGSGTQLSVL.

The chain is built from TRBV6-5 and TRBJ1-2; D gene uncertain. This CDR3 spans 16 amino acids. From germline, CDR1 is MNHEY and CDR2 SVGAGI. The V and J ends lost 2 bases and 0 bases respectively, with 13 bases between them. The CDR3 loop reads CASSYRMTDANYGYTF. For the CDR3, the DNA is TGTGCCAGCAGTTACCGGATGACCGACGCTAACTATGGCTACACCTTC.

The gene calls are TRBV5-1 and TRBJ2-3; tentative D call: TRBD2 (6 bases). The CDR3 has 16 residues. The V end lost 3 bases, the J end lost 3 bases, and 17 bases lay between the germline ends. From germline, CDR1 is SGHRS and CDR2 YFSETQ. CDR3 DNA sequence: TGCGCCAGCAGCTATTCGGACGGGGGTGGGACAGATACGCAGTATTTT. Protein product: CASSYSDGGGTDTQYF.

V is TRBV28 and J is TRBJ1-5; a weak D match, TRBD1 (6 bases). V lost 5 bases and J 14 bases, leaving 22 bases between the germline ends. The CDR3 sequence is 14 residues long. Germline values: CDR1 MDHEN, CDR2 SYDVKM. CDR3 nucleotide sequence: TGTGCCAGCAGTCCAACAGGGTATGTCTCTAGGGAGCATTTT. Amino acids: CASSPTGYVSREHF.

The chain joins TRBV11-2 to TRBJ1-4; 8 bases are shared with TRBD1. V trimming: 5 bases; J trimming: 7 bases; junction bases outside the gene matches: 15. The CDR3 runs to 17 residues. CDR1 is SGHAT, CDR2 FQNNGV, per germline. The CDR3: CASSRLDRGQLPEKLFF. The DNA of the CDR3 is TGTGCCAGCAGCCGCCTAGACAGGGGACAACTCCCTGAAAAACTGTTTTTT. Full variable domain (outside the CDR3, taken from reference TRBV11-2 and TRBJ1-4): EAGVAQSPRYKIIEKRQSVAFWCNPISGHATLYWYQQILGQGPKLLIQFQNNGVVDDSQLPKDRFSAERLKGVDSTLKIQPAKLEDSAVYLCASSRLDRGQLPEKLFFGSGTQLSVL.

The chain recombines TRBV30 with TRBJ1-1, with a tentative D call TRBD1 (5 bases). CDR3 length: 12 residues. Trimming shortened V by 2 bases and J by 5 bases, and 9 bases separated the two germline ends. Germline V gene data show CDR1 as GTSNPN and CDR2 as SVGIG (reference sequence). The CDR3 DNA follows: TGTGCCTGGAGTAGCCAGGGTACTGAAGCTTTCTTT. Translation gives CAWSSQGTEAFF.

The chain combines TRBV28 with TRBJ2-5, with D uncertain. The J call is in doubt because the DNA end fits TRBJ2-7 better. Germline V gene sequence: CDR1 MDHEN, CDR2 SYDVKM. The CDR3 loop spans 14 amino acids. Here the CDR3 DNA reads TGTGCCAGCAGTTTACCGCAACCCTCCTACGAGCAGTACTTC. Translated: CASSLPQPSYEQYF.

The chain links TRBV4-1 to TRBJ2-1, with 10 bases aligning to TRBD2. The CDR3 has 16 residues. Germline V lookup: CDR1 MGHRA, CDR2 YSYEKL. V gave up 2 bases and J gave up 4 bases; unmatched junction bases: 5. CDR3 nucleotides: TGCGCCAGCAGCCAAACCGGGACTAGCGTTTACAATGAGCAGTTCTTC. It is translated as CASSQTGTSVYNEQFF.

This chain connects TRBV6-1 to TRBJ1-4; D might be TRBD1 (5 bases). The CDR3 is made up of 14 amino acids. Per germline, CDR1 MNHNS and CDR2 SASEGT. Trimming removed 4 bases from V and 8 bases from J, with 14 bases in between. The CDR3 DNA reads as TGTGCCAGCAGTGGTCGGTCGGGGGGGGAAAAACTGTTTTTT. Translating gives CASSGRSGGEKLFF.

V and J are TRBV7-9 and TRBJ1-5, with 9 bases matching TRBD1. CDR1 and CDR2 from the germline V gene are SEHNR and FQNEAQ (reference sequence). The CDR3 is made up of 15 amino acids. Unmatched junction bases numbered 4, after V lost 5 bases and J lost 2 bases. This CDR3 reads CASSRDRDGNQPQHF. The CDR3 DNA reads TGTGCCAGCAGCCGGGACAGGGATGGCAATCAGCCCCAGCATTTT.

The gene calls are TRBV7-8 and TRBJ2-5; possibly TRBD1 or TRBD2 for D (5 bases each). Trimming shortened V by 5 bases and J by 5 bases, and 12 bases separated the two germline ends. In germline, CDR1 is SGHVS, CDR2 FQNEAQ. The CDR3 length is 13 residues. The CDR3 region is CASSLGRWETQYF. Here the CDR3 DNA reads TGTGCCAGCAGCCTGGGACGGTGGGAGACCCAGTACTTC.

The V call is TRBV6-1, the J call TRBJ1-2; D gene unclear. This CDR3 has 15 amino acids. Looked up from germline, CDR1 is MNHNS and CDR2 is SASEGT. The germline V and J ends were trimmed by 7 bases and 3 bases, with 18 bases remaining between them. The CDR3, as DNA: TGTGCCAGCACCCCCGCGAAAGGGCAGTACTATGGCTACACCTTC. Amino acid sequence: CASTPAKGQYYGYTF.